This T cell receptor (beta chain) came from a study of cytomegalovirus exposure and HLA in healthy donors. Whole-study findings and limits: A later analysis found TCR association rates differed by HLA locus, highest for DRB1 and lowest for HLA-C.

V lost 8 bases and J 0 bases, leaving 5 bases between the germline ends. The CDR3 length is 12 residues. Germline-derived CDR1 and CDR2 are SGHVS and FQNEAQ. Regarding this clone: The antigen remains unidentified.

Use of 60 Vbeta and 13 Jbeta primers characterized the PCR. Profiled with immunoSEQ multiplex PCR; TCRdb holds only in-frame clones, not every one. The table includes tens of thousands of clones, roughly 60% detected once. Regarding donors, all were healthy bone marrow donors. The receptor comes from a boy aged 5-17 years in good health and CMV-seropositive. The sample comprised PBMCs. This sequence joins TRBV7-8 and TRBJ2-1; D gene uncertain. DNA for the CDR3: TGTGCCAGCGTTAGCTCCTACAATGAGCAGTTCTTC. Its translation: CASVSSYNEQFF.